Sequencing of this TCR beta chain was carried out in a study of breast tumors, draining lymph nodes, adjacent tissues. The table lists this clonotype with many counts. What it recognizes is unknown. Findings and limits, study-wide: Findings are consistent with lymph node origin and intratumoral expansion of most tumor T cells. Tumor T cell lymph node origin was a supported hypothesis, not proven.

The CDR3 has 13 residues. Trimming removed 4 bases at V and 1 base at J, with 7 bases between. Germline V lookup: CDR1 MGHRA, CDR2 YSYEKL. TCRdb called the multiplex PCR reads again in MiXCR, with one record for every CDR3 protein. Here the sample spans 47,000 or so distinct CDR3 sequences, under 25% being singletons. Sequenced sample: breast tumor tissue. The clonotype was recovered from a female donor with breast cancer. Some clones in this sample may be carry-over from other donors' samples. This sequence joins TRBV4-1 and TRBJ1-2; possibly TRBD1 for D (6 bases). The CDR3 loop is CASSLQGNYGYTF. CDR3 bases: TGCGCCAGCAGCCTACAGGGTAACTATGGCTACACCTTC.